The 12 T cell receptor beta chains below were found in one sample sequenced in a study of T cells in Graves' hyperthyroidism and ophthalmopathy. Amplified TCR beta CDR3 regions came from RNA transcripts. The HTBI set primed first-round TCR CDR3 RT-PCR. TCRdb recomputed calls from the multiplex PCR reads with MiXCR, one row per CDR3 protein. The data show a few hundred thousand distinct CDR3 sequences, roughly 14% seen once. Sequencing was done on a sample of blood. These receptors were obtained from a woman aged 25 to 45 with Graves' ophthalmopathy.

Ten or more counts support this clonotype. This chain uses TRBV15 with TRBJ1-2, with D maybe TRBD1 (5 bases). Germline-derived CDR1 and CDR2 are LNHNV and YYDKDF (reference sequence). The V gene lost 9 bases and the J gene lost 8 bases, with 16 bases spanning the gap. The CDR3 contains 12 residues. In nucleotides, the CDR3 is TGTGCCACTCAGGGAGGGGAAAAGGGCTACACCTTC. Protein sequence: CATQGGEKGYTF.

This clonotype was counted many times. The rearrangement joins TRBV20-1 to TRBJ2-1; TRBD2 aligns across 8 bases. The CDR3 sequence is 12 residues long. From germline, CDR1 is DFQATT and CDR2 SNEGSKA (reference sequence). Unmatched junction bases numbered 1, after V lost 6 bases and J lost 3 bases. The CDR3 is CSAAGGYNEQFF. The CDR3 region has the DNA TGCAGTGCGGCGGGGGGCTACAATGAGCAGTTCTTC.

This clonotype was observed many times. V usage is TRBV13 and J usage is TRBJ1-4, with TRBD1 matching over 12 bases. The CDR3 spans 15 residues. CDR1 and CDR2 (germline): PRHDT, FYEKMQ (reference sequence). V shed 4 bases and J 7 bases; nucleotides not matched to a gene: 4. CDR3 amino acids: CASSWRGQGAEKLFF. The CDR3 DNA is TGTGCCAGCAGCTGGAGGGGACAGGGGGCTGAAAAACTGTTTTTT.

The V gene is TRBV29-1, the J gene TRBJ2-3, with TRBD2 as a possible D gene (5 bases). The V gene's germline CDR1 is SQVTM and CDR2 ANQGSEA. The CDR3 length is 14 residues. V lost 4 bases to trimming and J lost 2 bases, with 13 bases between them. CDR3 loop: CSVGEYVNTDTQYF. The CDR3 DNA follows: TGCAGCGTTGGGGAGTACGTGAACACAGATACGCAGTATTTT.

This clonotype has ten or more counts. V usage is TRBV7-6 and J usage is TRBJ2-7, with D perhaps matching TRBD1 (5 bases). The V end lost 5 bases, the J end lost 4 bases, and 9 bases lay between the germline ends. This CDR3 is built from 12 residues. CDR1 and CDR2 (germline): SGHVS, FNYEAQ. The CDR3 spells CASSPDRYEQYF. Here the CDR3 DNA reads TGTGCCAGCAGCCCCGACAGATACGAGCAGTACTTC. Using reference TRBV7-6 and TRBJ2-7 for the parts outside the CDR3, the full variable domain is GAGVSQSPRYKVTKRGQDVALRCDPISGHVSLYWYRQALGQGPEFLTYFNYEAQQDKSGLPNDRFSAERPEGSISTLTIQRTEQRDSAMYRCASSPDRYEQYFGPGTRLTVT.

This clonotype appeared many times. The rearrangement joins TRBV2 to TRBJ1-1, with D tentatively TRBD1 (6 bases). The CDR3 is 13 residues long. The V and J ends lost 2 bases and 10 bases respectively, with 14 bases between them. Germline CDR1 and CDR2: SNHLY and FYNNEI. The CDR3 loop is CASSESQGITAFF. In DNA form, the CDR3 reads TGTGCCAGCAGTGAAAGCCAGGGGATTACAGCTTTCTTT. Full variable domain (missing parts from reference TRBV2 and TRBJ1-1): EPEVTQTPSHQVTQMGQEVILRCVPISNHLYFYWYRQILGQKVEFLVSFYNNEISEKSEIFDDQFSVERPDGSNFTLKIRSTKLEDSAMYFCASSESQGITAFFGQGTRLTVV.

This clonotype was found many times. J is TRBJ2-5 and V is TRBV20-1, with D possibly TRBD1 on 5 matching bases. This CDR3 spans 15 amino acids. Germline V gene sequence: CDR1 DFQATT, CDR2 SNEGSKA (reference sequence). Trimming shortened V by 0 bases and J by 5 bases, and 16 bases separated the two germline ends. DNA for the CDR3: TGCAGTGCTAGAGATTTTTCAACGGCAGGGGAGACCCAGTACTTC. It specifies CSARDFSTAGETQYF.

The CDR3 region has the DNA TGTGCCAGCAGCGCCCGACTAGCGGGGGCGCTCAGGAAGTTCTTC. It codes for CASSARLAGALRKFF. The chain recombines TRBV9 with TRBJ2-1; 12 positions agree with TRBD2. The CDR3 extends over 15 amino acids. Looked up from germline, CDR1 is SGDLS and CDR2 is YYNGEE. With 3 bases clipped from V and 14 bases from J, the junction kept 12 bases outside the gene matches. Full variable domain (rest looked up from reference TRBV9 and TRBJ2-1): DSGVTQTPKHLITATGQRVTLRCSPRSGDLSVYWYQQSLDQGLQFLIQYYNGEERAKGNILERFSAQQFPDLHSELNLSSLELGDSALYFCASSARLAGALRKFFGPGTRLTVL.

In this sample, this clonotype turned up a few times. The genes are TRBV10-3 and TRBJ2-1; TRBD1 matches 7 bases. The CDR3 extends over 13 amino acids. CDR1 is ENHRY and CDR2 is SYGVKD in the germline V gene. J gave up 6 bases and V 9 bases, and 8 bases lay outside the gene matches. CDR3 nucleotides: TGTGCCATTGCTATGGGACAGAGCAATGAGCAGTTCTTC. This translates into CAIAMGQSNEQFF.

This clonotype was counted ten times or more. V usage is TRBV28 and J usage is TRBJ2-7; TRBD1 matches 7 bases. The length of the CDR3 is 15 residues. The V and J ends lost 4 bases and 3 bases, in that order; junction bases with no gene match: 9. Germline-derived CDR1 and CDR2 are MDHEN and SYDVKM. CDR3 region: CASSSHVGQNYEQYF. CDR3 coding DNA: TGTGCCAGCAGTTCACATGTGGGACAGAACTACGAGCAGTACTTC.

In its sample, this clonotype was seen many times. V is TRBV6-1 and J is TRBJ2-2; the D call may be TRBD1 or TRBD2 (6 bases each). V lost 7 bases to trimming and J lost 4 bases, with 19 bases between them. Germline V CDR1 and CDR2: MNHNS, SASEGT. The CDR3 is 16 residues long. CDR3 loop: CASKLEGVVGTGELFF. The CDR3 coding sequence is TGTGCCAGCAAGTTGGAGGGGGTTGTGGGCACCGGGGAGCTGTTTTTT.

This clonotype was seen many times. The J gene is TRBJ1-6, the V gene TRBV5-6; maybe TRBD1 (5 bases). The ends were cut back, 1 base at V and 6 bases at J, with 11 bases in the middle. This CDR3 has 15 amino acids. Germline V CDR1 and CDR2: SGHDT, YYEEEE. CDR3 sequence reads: CASSLTGDPNSPLHF. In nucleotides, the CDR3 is TGTGCCAGCAGCTTGACAGGAGATCCTAATTCACCCCTCCACTTT.